The T cell receptor beta chain under discussion was sequenced for a study of T cell clones after liver transplantation. Study at large: Liver transplant recipients had immunosuppression withdrawal attempted within 2 years. Pre-transplant mixed lymphocyte reactions yielded third-party-reactive TCRbeta sequences as comparators for graft-donor-reactive sequences. Standard immunosuppression, with no induction, continued until 12-24 months after transplant. Tolerance: complete withdrawal held at least one year, liver enzymes staying within twice normal.

Clones were sequenced by immunoSEQ multiplex PCR, and TCRdb holds only the in-frame ones, with some missing. Of 75,000 to 85,000 clones in the sample, around four fifths were seen once. A few counts support this clone. Germline-derived CDR1 and CDR2 are SGHDN and FVKESK. V was pared by 6 bases and J by 0 bases, with 15 bases between. The CDR3 covers 17 residues. The chain combines TRBV14 with TRBJ1-6; D ambiguous. The sample here was CD4+ T cells from blood, taken at the 22-month timepoint. The sequence derives from a human patient who received a liver transplant. Some T cells may arise from the graft donor. The CDR3 spells CASSRDTPSSYNSPLHF. In nucleotides, the CDR3 is TGTGCCAGCAGTCGCGACACACCGAGCTCCTATAATTCACCCCTCCACTTT.